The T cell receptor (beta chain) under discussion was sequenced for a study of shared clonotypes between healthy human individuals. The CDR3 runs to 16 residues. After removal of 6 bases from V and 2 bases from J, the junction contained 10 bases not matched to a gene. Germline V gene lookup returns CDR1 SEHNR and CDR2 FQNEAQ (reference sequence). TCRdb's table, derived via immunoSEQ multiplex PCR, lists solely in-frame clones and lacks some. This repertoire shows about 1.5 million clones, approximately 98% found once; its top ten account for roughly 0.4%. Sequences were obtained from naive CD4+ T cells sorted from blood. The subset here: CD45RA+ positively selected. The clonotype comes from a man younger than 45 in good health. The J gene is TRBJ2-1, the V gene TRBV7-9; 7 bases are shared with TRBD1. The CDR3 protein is CASSSPPGQPYNEQFF. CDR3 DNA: TGTGCCAGCAGTTCGCCTCCGGGACAGCCCTACAATGAGCAGTTCTTC.